This TCR beta chain was observed in a study of PD-L1 blockade in urothelial cancer. TCRdb's copy holds only in-frame clones and misses some; the assay was immunoSEQ multiplex PCR. Of some 60,000 clones listed, approximately 86% were seen once; the top ten hold roughly 2.8%. CDR1 and CDR2 from the germline V gene are SGHNT and YYREEE (reference sequence). V was pared by 3 bases and J by 7 bases, with 9 bases of the junction left unmatched. The CDR3 runs 18 residues. This specimen consisted of PBMCs, obtained around atezolizumab (anti-PD-L1) treatment. The TCR sequence derives from a man aged 50-59 years with urothelial cancer. The chain is built from TRBV5-4 and TRBJ2-2; TRBD2 matches 16 bases. The DNA for the CDR3 is TGTGCCAGCAGCTATTTGGGACTAGCGGGAGGGCCCGGCGGGGAGCTGTTTTTT. It is translated as CASSYLGLAGGPGGELFF.